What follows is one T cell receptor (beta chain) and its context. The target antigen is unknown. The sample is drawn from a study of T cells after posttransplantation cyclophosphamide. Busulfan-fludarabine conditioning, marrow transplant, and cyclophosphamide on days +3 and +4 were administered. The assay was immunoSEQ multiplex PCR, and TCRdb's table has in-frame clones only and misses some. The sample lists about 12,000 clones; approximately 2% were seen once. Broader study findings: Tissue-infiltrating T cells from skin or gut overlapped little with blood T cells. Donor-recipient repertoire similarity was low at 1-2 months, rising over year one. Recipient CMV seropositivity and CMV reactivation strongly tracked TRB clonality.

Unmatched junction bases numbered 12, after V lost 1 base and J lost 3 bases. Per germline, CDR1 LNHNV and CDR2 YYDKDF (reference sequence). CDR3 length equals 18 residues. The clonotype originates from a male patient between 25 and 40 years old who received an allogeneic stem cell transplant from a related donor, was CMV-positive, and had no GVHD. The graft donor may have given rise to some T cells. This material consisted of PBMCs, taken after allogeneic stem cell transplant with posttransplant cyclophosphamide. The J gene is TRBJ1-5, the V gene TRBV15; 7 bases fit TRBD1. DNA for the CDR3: TGTGCCACCAGCAGAGTACGAGGAGGACAGGCAATCAATCAGCCCCAGCATTTT. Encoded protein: CATSRVRGGQAINQPQHF.